A single sample is the source of the 22 T cell receptor beta chains below, sequenced in a study of cytotoxic CD8 clonotypes in ibrutinib-treated CLL. Measured with immunoSEQ multiplex PCR; TCRdb has only the in-frame clones, and not every one. The table includes some 10,000 clones, approximately 85% detected once. This specimen was PBMCs, taken at disease progression, from a patient treated with ibrutinib. All receptors derive from a human donor with chronic lymphocytic leukemia.

The chain links TRBV6-6 to TRBJ2-2; 10 bases line up with TRBD1. Trimming removed 7 bases from V and 4 bases from J; junction bases left unmatched: 9. The CDR3 spans 16 residues. Looked up from germline, CDR1 is MNHNY and CDR2 is SVGAGI (reference sequence). The DNA of the CDR3 is TGTGCCAGCAATAAATACTGGACAGGGGGCACCGGGGAGCTGTTTTTT. This encodes CASNKYWTGGTGELFF.

This sequence joins TRBV5-1 and TRBJ2-5; D unresolved. The V gene lost 0 bases and the J gene lost 5 bases, with 2 bases spanning the gap. The CDR3 runs 11 residues. Germline loops: CDR1 SGHRS, CDR2 YFSETQ. The CDR3 loop is CASSLAETQYF. The CDR3 nucleotides read TGCGCCAGCAGCTTGGCCGAGACCCAGTACTTC. Variable domain in full (rest from reference TRBV5-1 and TRBJ2-5): KAGVTQTPRYLIKTRGQQVTLSCSPISGHRSVSWYQQTPGQGLQFLFEYFSETQRNKGNFPGRFSGRQFSNSRSEMNVSTLELGDSALYLCASSLAETQYFGPGTRLLVL.

Written as DNA, the CDR3 is TGTGCCAGCAGGCGTACAGTGGCCCATGGCTACACCTTC. Protein sequence: CASRRTVAHGYTF. The V gene is TRBV7-8, the J gene TRBJ1-2; no reliable D call. The CDR3 is made up of 13 amino acids. Trimming took off 6 bases at V and 6 bases at J, with 14 bases between the two ends. Germline CDR1 SGHVS, CDR2 FQNEAQ.

The V and J genes are TRBV5-1 and TRBJ2-7; no definite D call. The germline V gene encodes CDR1 SGHRS and CDR2 YFSETQ. The CDR3 totals 15 residues. Between the trimmed V and J ends, which lost 1 base and 5 bases, there was a span of 16 bases. CDR3 region: CASSLIDVRIDEQYF. CDR3 nucleotide sequence: TGCGCCAGCAGCTTGATCGACGTGAGGATAGACGAGCAGTACTTC.

This clone was counted once. The gene calls are TRBV7-8 and TRBJ2-1, with D unresolved. V was shortened by 5 bases and J by 0 bases, with 11 bases between the two germline ends. The length of the CDR3 is 15 residues. The germline CDR1 and CDR2 sequences are SGHVS and FQNEAQ. In nucleotides, the CDR3 is TGTGCCAGCAGCCCCCGACGGAGCTCCTACAATGAGCAGTTCTTC. Amino acids: CASSPRRSSYNEQFF. Full variable domain (rest looked up from reference TRBV7-8 and TRBJ2-1): GAGVSQSPRYKVAKRGQDVALRCDPISGHVSLFWYQQALGQGPEFLTYFQNEAQLDKSGLPSDRFFAERPEGSVSTLKIQRTQQEDSAVYLCASSPRRSSYNEQFFGPGTRLTVL.

The J gene is TRBJ2-1, the V gene TRBV19, with D perhaps matching TRBD1 (6 bases). Between the trimmed V and J ends, which lost 7 bases and 1 base, there was a span of 17 bases. The CDR3 consists of 16 residues. Germline CDR1 is LNHDA and CDR2 is SQIVND (reference sequence). The chain's CDR3 is CASTQGRPASYNEQFF. DNA of the CDR3: TGTGCCAGTACCCAGGGGCGCCCCGCATCCTACAATGAGCAGTTCTTC.

The chain recombines TRBV29-1 with TRBJ2-5; D is uncertain. Looked up from germline, CDR1 is SQVTM and CDR2 is ANQGSEA. Trimming stripped 3 bases from V and 1 base from J, with 15 bases between. This CDR3 comprises 15 residues. The CDR3 region has the DNA TGCAGCGTTGATCTCGATAGGTCGCCCCAAGAGACCCAGTACTTC. Residues: CSVDLDRSPQETQYF.

Comments on this clone: This same CDR3 is encoded by further DNA sequences in the sample. CDR3 bases: TGTGCCAGCAGTTTATCCTCTGGGGCCAACGTCCTGACTTTC. Its protein product is CASSLSSGANVLTF. V usage is TRBV27 and J usage is TRBJ2-6, with unresolved D. Trimming shortened V by 0 bases and J by 0 bases, and 0 bases separated the two germline ends. CDR1 is MNHEY and CDR2 is SMNVEV in the germline V gene (reference sequence). The CDR3 loop spans 14 amino acids.

This clone is a singleton in its sample. The chain employs TRBV10-1 and TRBJ2-1, with D unclear. CDR1 and CDR2 (germline): WNHNN, SYGVQD (reference sequence). The CDR3 covers 13 residues. Trimming removed 3 bases at V and 9 bases at J, with 12 bases between. CDR3 nucleotides: TGCGCCAGCAGTGAAAATTGGGTCTCTGAGCAGTTCTTC. It codes for CASSENWVSEQFF.

This chain joins TRBV7-6 and TRBJ2-1; D uncertain. Trimming removed 1 base at V and 0 bases at J, with 4 bases between. The CDR3 spans 14 residues. The germline V gene has CDR1 SGHVS and CDR2 FNYEAQ. The CDR3 is CASSLDGSYNEQFF. CDR3 sequence (DNA): TGTGCCAGCAGCTTAGACGGCTCCTACAATGAGCAGTTCTTC.

This clone was observed once. The chain couples TRBV6-1 to TRBJ2-3; no clear D gene. Germline lookup yields CDR1 MNHNS and CDR2 SASEGT. V lost 1 base to trimming and J lost 2 bases, with 4 bases between them. This CDR3 has 13 amino acids. CDR3 DNA: TGTGCCAGCAGTGAAGACCACACAGATACGCAGTATTTT. It specifies CASSEDHTDTQYF.

The chain couples TRBV5-6 to TRBJ1-2; D unclear. The CDR3 is made up of 13 amino acids. Trimming removed 2 bases from V and 2 bases from J, with 7 bases in between. Germline CDR1 is SGHDT and CDR2 is YYEEEE. CDR3 DNA: TGTGCCAGCAGCTTAGACTGGAACTATGGCTACACCTTC. It translates to CASSLDWNYGYTF.

This chain connects TRBV7-9 to TRBJ2-5; no firm D call. Trimming removed 7 bases at V and 5 bases at J, with 11 bases between. Germline CDR1 reads SEHNR; CDR2 reads FQNEAQ (reference sequence). The CDR3 extends over 12 amino acids. The CDR3 spells CASTLMGETQYF. The CDR3 DNA is TGTGCCAGCACCCTGATGGGGGAGACCCAGTACTTC.

The genes are TRBV6-5 and TRBJ1-4; a possible D gene is TRBD1 (6 bases). V was clipped by 6 bases and J by 3 bases, with 11 bases between them. The length of the CDR3 is 14 residues. Germline CDR1 and CDR2: MNHEY and SVGAGI. The CDR3 region has the DNA TGTGCCAGCAGAGGGGGAGGTCCTAATGAAAAACTGTTTTTT. Protein: CASRGGGPNEKLFF.

This clone was seen only a few times. V is TRBV25-1 and J is TRBJ2-3; 10 bases are shared with TRBD1. The V gene's germline CDR1 is MGHDK and CDR2 SYGVNS. The CDR3 has 15 residues. V shed 1 base and J 6 bases; nucleotides not matched to a gene: 4. CDR3 protein: CASSELGTGDDTQYF. CDR3 in DNA: TGTGCCAGCAGTGAATTAGGGACAGGGGACGATACGCAGTATTTT.

The chain is built from TRBV5-4 and TRBJ1-3; 7 nucleotides align to TRBD1. With V trimmed by 4 bases and J by 0 bases, 4 bases remained unmatched. The CDR3 contains 15 residues. Germline-derived CDR1 and CDR2 are SGHNT and YYREEE (reference sequence). The CDR3 sequence: CASSGDSYSGNTIYF. DNA of the CDR3: TGTGCCAGCAGCGGGGACAGTTACTCTGGAAACACCATATATTTT.

The chain uses TRBV6-1 and TRBJ2-1; D ambiguous. Germline V gene lookup returns CDR1 MNHNS and CDR2 SASEGT. V dropped 5 bases and J dropped 6 bases, with 5 bases sitting between them. There are 11 residues in the CDR3. This CDR3 is CASSKFNEQFF. In DNA form, the CDR3 reads TGTGCCAGCAGTAAATTCAATGAGCAGTTCTTC.

This chain links TRBV28 with TRBJ1-5; D not resolved. CDR3 length: 15 amino acids. Germline values: CDR1 MDHEN, CDR2 SYDVKM. V shed 7 bases and J shed 0 bases, with 13 bases lying between them. The CDR3, as DNA: TGTGCCAGCAACCCTGGTACCCTTAGCAATCAGCCCCAGCATTTT. Amino acid sequence: CASNPGTLSNQPQHF.

The rearrangement links TRBV10-2 to TRBJ2-7, with D perhaps TRBD1 (6 bases). The V gene's germline CDR1 is WSHSY and CDR2 SAAADI. V lost 3 bases to trimming and J lost 0 bases, with 12 bases between them. The length of the CDR3 is 15 residues. This CDR3 is CASSDHTGISYEQYF. CDR3 nucleotide sequence: TGCGCCAGCAGTGACCATACAGGGATCTCCTACGAGCAGTACTTC.

The J gene is TRBJ1-5, the V gene TRBV29-1; TRBD1 matches at 8 bases. V trimming: 6 bases; J trimming: 3 bases; junction bases outside the gene matches: 4. Germline loops: CDR1 SQVTM, CDR2 ANQGSEA. The CDR3 spans 13 residues. CDR3 loop: CSVQDRANQPQHF. In DNA form, the CDR3 reads TGCAGCGTCCAGGACAGGGCCAATCAGCCCCAGCATTTT.

The gene calls are TRBV6-5 and TRBJ2-3, with D maybe TRBD1 (6 bases). The length of the CDR3 is 15 residues. Deletions cut 8 bases from V and 4 bases from J, with 19 bases between. Germline lookup yields CDR1 MNHEY and CDR2 SVGAGI. The CDR3: CASAFLPTGSDTQYF. The CDR3 DNA reads as TGTGCCAGCGCCTTCCTCCCTACAGGGTCAGATACGCAGTATTTT.

The genes are TRBV30 and TRBJ1-1; possible D gene TRBD1, 6 bases. Between the trimmed V and J ends, which lost 1 base and 4 bases, there was a span of 25 bases. There are 18 residues in the CDR3. CDR1 and CDR2 (germline): GTSNPN, SVGIG (reference sequence). The CDR3 DNA follows: TGTGCCTGGAGTGACGGGAGACAGGCCAGGCCCGTGAGCACTGAAGCTTTCTTT. Protein sequence: CAWSDGRQARPVSTEAFF.